This T cell receptor beta chain was sequenced for a study of cytomegalovirus exposure and HLA in healthy donors. It was with 60 Vbeta and 13 Jbeta primers that the PCR ran. Profiled with immunoSEQ multiplex PCR; TCRdb holds only in-frame clones, not every one. The sample includes 110,000 to 150,000 clones, around 75% seen only once; the top ten take about 1.8%. This CDR3 spans 12 amino acids. Trimming took off 3 bases at V and 2 bases at J, with 7 bases between the two ends. Germline V lookup: CDR1 GTSNPN, CDR2 SVGIG (reference sequence). The material sequenced was PBMCs. This chain connects TRBV30 to TRBJ1-1; D is undetermined. The receptor's source is a woman between 40 and 50 years old in good health and CMV-seronegative. The CDR3 DNA follows: TGTGCCTGGAGCCCAGGAAACACTGAAGCTTTCTTT. As protein: CAWSPGNTEAFF.